The present entry profiles one T cell receptor beta chain with its context. The target antigen is unknown. The junction departs from the called germline gene at one end, perhaps through a read error. This record comes from a study of regulatory T cells in long-lasting Graves disease. Background on the study: Persistent cases were those of Graves' disease that involved over 5 years of antithyroid drugs with positive TSH receptor antibodies. Study outcomes and limitations: Study of thyroid tissue was not done, with only peripheral blood studied. Newly diagnosed patients had higher TCR diversity than persistent Graves' patients did.

Noted time point: persistent/refractory GD, antithyroid drugs over 5 years with positive TRAb. From RNA extracted from PBMCs, the TCR library was made. The patients were drawn from one endocrinology department in Xi'an, China. Investigators prepared the TCR beta libraries by applying iRepertoire HTBI primers and Arm-PCR of CDR3 regions. TCRdb passed the multiplex PCR reads through MiXCR, listing each CDR3 protein once. The top ten clones hold 40% to 50% of a sample with hundreds of thousands of distinct CDR3 sequences, about 32% of them seen once. CDR1 is MNHNS, CDR2 SASEGT, per germline. The CDR3 runs 12 residues.

The J gene is TRBJ2-7, the V gene TRBV6-1; TRBD1 matches at 8 bases. The starting material was peripheral blood mononuclear cells (PBMCs), obtained when the disease was refractory, from a patient treated with antithyroid drugs. The TCR originated in a female donor with Graves disease. In DNA form, the CDR3 reads TGTGCCGGCAGTAGGACAGGGACAGGGCAGTACTTC. This gives the protein CAGSRTGTGQYF.